These 9 T cell receptor beta chains share one sample of origin, sequenced in a study of blood T cell repertoires in COVID-19 (dated by TCRdb to the early 2020s). The receptor library was made with the immunoSEQ multiplex PCR assay. This is the immuneACCESS table as TCRdb keeps it, with only in-frame sequences that have V and J called. A part of the clones is gone; compared with another copy, unresolved V genes explain less than half, and the rest is unexplained. This sample has about 180,000 clones in its table, and 65% to 90% of those were observed once. The leading ten clones occupy about 1.5% of the sample. Sequenced material: peripheral blood. The source of these receptors is a human donor in a cohort sampled during active COVID-19.

V and J are TRBV5-1 and TRBJ2-5; possible D gene TRBD2, 5 bases. Per germline, CDR1 SGHRS and CDR2 YFSETQ. Trimming took off 4 bases at V and 2 bases at J, with 15 bases between the two ends. CDR3 length: 15 amino acids. CDR3 coding DNA: TGCGCCAGCAGCCCCGGACTGGAGGCGCAAGAGACCCAGTACTTC. It specifies CASSPGLEAQETQYF.

The rearrangement links TRBV28 to TRBJ2-7; D may be TRBD2 (6 bases). The V gene's germline CDR1 is MDHEN and CDR2 SYDVKM. This CDR3 has 17 residues. The germline V and J ends were trimmed by 1 base and 3 bases, with 19 bases remaining between them. The CDR3 DNA sequence: TGTGCCAGCAGTTTATATTCCCCGGGGAGGAGAGGCTACGAGCAGTACTTC. Protein sequence: CASSLYSPGRRGYEQYF.

This clone was seen only once. The chain employs TRBV4-3 and TRBJ2-3, with TRBD2 matching over 10 bases. The length of the CDR3 is 17 residues. Germline V CDR1 and CDR2: LGHNA, YSLEER. With V trimmed by 1 base and J by 2 bases, 6 bases remained unmatched. CDR3 bases: TGCGCCAGCAGCCAAGGTCCTAGCGGGAGAGTCACAGATACGCAGTATTTT. It is translated as CASSQGPSGRVTDTQYF.

This clone was seen once. The chain joins TRBV4-2 to TRBJ1-1; TRBD1 is a possible D gene (5 bases). Germline CDR1 reads LGHNA; CDR2 reads YNFKEQ. V lost 0 bases, J lost 12 bases, and 11 bases lay in between. This CDR3 region has 12 residues. The CDR3 loop reads CASSQDYRLTFF. The CDR3 bases are TGTGCCAGCAGCCAAGATTACAGGTTAACTTTCTTT.

This clone was recorded only once. V is TRBV19 and J is TRBJ1-2, with D perhaps matching TRBD1 (5 bases). Trimming removed 6 bases at V and 7 bases at J, with 15 bases between. Germline V gene data show CDR1 as LNHDA and CDR2 as SQIVND (reference sequence). This CDR3 spans 13 amino acids. CDR3 loop: CASRRGGNVGYTF. CDR3 nucleotides: TGTGCCAGTAGACGGGGGGGTAATGTTGGCTACACCTTC.

The chain recombines TRBV6-4 with TRBJ1-5, with D hard to call. V was trimmed by 0 bases and J by 5 bases, leaving 5 bases between them. The CDR3 has 13 residues. Per the germline V gene, CDR1 is MRHNA and CDR2 is SNTAGT. In nucleotides, the CDR3 is TGTGCCAGCAGTGACTCCGGGGATCAGCCCCAGCATTTT. This codes for CASSDSGDQPQHF.

Of note for this clone: This CDR3 is also generated by other DNA sequences in the sample. The chain employs TRBV7-9 and TRBJ1-2; 7 bases are shared with TRBD1. This CDR3 is built from 15 residues. Unmatched junction bases numbered 11, after V lost 4 bases and J lost 6 bases. CDR1 and CDR2 from the germline V gene are SEHNR and FQNEAQ (reference sequence). The CDR3 loop reads CASSSATGPKHGYTF. The DNA of the CDR3 is TGTGCCAGCAGCTCCGCGACAGGGCCTAAGCATGGCTACACCTTC.

J is TRBJ1-1 and V is TRBV27; no firm D call. There are 14 residues in the CDR3. Germline V gene sequence: CDR1 MNHEY, CDR2 SMNVEV (reference sequence). Trimming removed 6 bases from V and 0 bases from J, with 11 bases in between. The CDR3 loop is CASSSPTMNTEAFF. The CDR3 DNA is TGTGCCAGCAGCTCCCCCACTATGAACACTGAAGCTTTCTTT.

The V gene is TRBV2, the J gene TRBJ2-1; 9 nucleotides line up with TRBD2. The trim removed 6 bases at V and 1 base at J, leaving 7 bases unmatched. The CDR3 covers 16 residues. The germline V gene encodes CDR1 SNHLY and CDR2 FYNNEI. CDR3 amino acids: CASRNPLAGSYNEQFF. The CDR3 DNA sequence: TGTGCCAGCAGGAACCCCCTAGCGGGGTCCTACAATGAGCAGTTCTTC.